The 26 T cell receptor beta chains below all came from one sample that was sequenced in a study of glioma-infiltrating T cells after dendritic cell vaccination. TCRdb's copy holds only in-frame clones and misses some; the assay was immunoSEQ multiplex PCR. Of about 92,000 clones detected, 65% to 90% appear once; the ten largest clones hold 15% to 17%. Sequencing used blood, obtained before dendritic cell vaccination. These receptors were collected from a human donor with glioblastoma.

V gene TRBV7-6 combines with J gene TRBJ1-1, with D maybe TRBD1 (6 bases). Trimming shortened V by 5 bases and J by 4 bases, and 20 bases separated the two germline ends. Germline CDR1 and CDR2: SGHVS and FNYEAQ. This CDR3 spans 16 amino acids. CDR3 coding DNA: TGTGCCAGCAGCCCTGCCACAGGGATGGTTGGCACTGAAGCTTTCTTT. Its translation: CASSPATGMVGTEAFF.

The rearrangement joins TRBV5-6 to TRBJ2-5; 13 bases are a match to TRBD2. CDR1 SGHDT and CDR2 YYEEEE come from the germline V gene. CDR3 length equals 17 residues. V lost 4 bases and J lost 4; bases outside the gene matches: 10. This CDR3 is CASSPLELAGGVETQYF. The CDR3 nucleotides are TGTGCCAGCAGCCCCCTCGAACTAGCGGGAGGGGTAGAGACCCAGTACTTC.

The rearrangement joins TRBV4-2 to TRBJ2-7, with 7 bases lining up with TRBD2. Germline V lookup: CDR1 LGHNA, CDR2 YNFKEQ. The CDR3 covers 15 residues. V lost 5 bases to trimming and J lost 2 bases; unmatched junction nucleotides: 9. This CDR3 is CASSVLAGDAYEQYF. The DNA for the CDR3 is TGTGCCAGCAGCGTCTTGGCGGGAGACGCCTACGAGCAGTACTTC.

V usage is TRBV5-1 and J usage is TRBJ2-3, with D possibly being TRBD2 (6 bases). The CDR3 extends over 16 amino acids. V was clipped by 0 bases and J by 4 bases, with 15 bases between them. CDR1 SGHRS and CDR2 YFSETQ come from the germline V gene. CDR3 sequence: CASSLGAGGTADTQYF. CDR3 nucleotides: TGCGCCAGCAGCTTGGGGGCCGGGGGTACTGCAGATACGCAGTATTTT.

The chain links TRBV13 to TRBJ1-2, with 7 bases matching TRBD1. Germline assignment: CDR1 PRHDT and CDR2 FYEKMQ (reference sequence). The CDR3 is 13 residues long. J lost 4 bases, V lost 8 bases, and 7 bases had no gene match. The CDR3 loop reads CASGRTGPYGYTF. DNA for the CDR3: TGTGCCAGCGGAAGGACAGGACCCTATGGCTACACCTTC.

This clone was counted once. The V call is TRBV28, the J call TRBJ2-7, with D possibly being TRBD1 (5 bases). The germline CDR1 and CDR2 sequences are MDHEN and SYDVKM. The CDR3 loop spans 14 amino acids. V was cut by 1 base and J by 3 bases, with 10 bases left in between. The CDR3 DNA reads TGTGCCAGCAGTTTATCTGGGGCCAACTACGAGCAGTACTTC. It codes for CASSLSGANYEQYF. Supplemented by reference TRBV28 and TRBJ2-7, the full variable domain reads DVKVTQSSRYLVKRTGEKVFLECVQDMDHENMFWYRQDPGLGLRLIYFSYDVKMKEKGDIPEGYSVSREKKERFSLILESASTNQTSMYLCASSLSGANYEQYFGPGTRLTVT.

The rearrangement uses TRBV27 and TRBJ2-7, with 14 nucleotides matching TRBD2. Germline V gives CDR1 MNHEY, CDR2 SMNVEV (reference sequence). The CDR3 has 15 residues. Trimming removed 5 bases from V and 5 bases from J; junction bases left unmatched: 5. The CDR3, as DNA: TGTGCCAGCAGTGGGACTAGCGGGAGTATCAACGAGCAGTACTTC. The encoded protein is CASSGTSGSINEQYF.

This chain joins TRBV7-3 and TRBJ2-3; TRBD2 agrees at 7 bases. The CDR3 extends over 13 amino acids. After removal of 8 bases from V and 0 bases from J, the junction contained 2 bases not matched to a gene. Germline V gives CDR1 SGHTA, CDR2 FQGTGA. CDR3 amino acids: CASAGASTDTQYF. CDR3 sequence (DNA): TGTGCCAGCGCGGGAGCTAGCACAGATACGCAGTATTTT.

This clone was observed a single time. J is TRBJ2-1 and V is TRBV13; no firm D call. Germline CDR1 and CDR2: PRHDT and FYEKMQ (reference sequence). V was cut by 1 base and J by 10 bases, with 5 bases left in between. The CDR3 covers 11 residues. The CDR3 sequence is CASSLVGEQFF. DNA for the CDR3: TGTGCCAGCAGCTTAGTTGGCGAGCAGTTCTTC.

The chain employs TRBV19 and TRBJ2-7; 9 bases agree with TRBD1. The CDR3 has 16 amino acids. V lost 3 bases to trimming and J lost 2 bases; unmatched junction nucleotides: 8. Germline V gene sequence: CDR1 LNHDA, CDR2 SQIVND (reference sequence). The CDR3 nucleotides are TGTGCCAGTAGTATGGCCGGACAGGGGCTCACCTACGAGCAGTACTTC. Protein sequence: CASSMAGQGLTYEQYF.

V usage is TRBV7-9 and J usage is TRBJ1-6; TRBD1 aligns across 7 bases. CDR3 length: 14 residues. Germline V lookup: CDR1 SEHNR, CDR2 FQNEAQ (reference sequence). V dropped 3 bases and J dropped 14; count of bases not matched to a gene: 10. CDR3 protein: CASSLEGTDGTLHF. The DNA of the CDR3 is TGTGCCAGCAGCTTGGAAGGGACAGACGGAACCCTCCACTTT.

This sequence joins TRBV29-1 and TRBJ1-2; 11 nucleotides agree with TRBD1. From germline, CDR1 is SQVTM and CDR2 ANQGSEA. CDR3 size: 21 residues. Unmatched junction bases numbered 28, after V lost 5 bases and J lost 5 bases. CDR3 bases: TGCAGCGTTCGACAACTTGCCCCCACGGGACAGGGGGACAACTTCGAATATGGCTACACCTTC. The encoded protein is CSVRQLAPTGQGDNFEYGYTF. The whole variable domain, filled in from reference TRBV29-1 and TRBJ1-2, reads SAVISQKPSRDICQRGTSLTIQCQVDSQVTMMFWYRQQPGQSLTLIATANQGSEATYESGFVIDKFPISRPNLTFSTLTVSNMSPEDSSIYLCSVRQLAPTGQGDNFEYGYTFGSGTRLTVV.

The chain uses TRBV19 and TRBJ1-1; tentatively, D is TRBD1 (5 bases). This CDR3 region has 15 residues. Germline-derived CDR1 and CDR2 are LNHDA and SQIVND (reference sequence). V dropped 0 bases and J dropped 6 bases, with 14 bases sitting between them. The CDR3 loop is CASSIEAGLGAEAFF. The CDR3 nucleotides read TGTGCCAGTAGTATAGAAGCGGGGCTGGGCGCTGAAGCTTTCTTT.

V gene TRBV5-1 combines with J gene TRBJ1-6; D perhaps matches TRBD1 (6 bases). The CDR3 has 15 amino acids. The germline V gene has CDR1 SGHRS and CDR2 YFSETQ. Between the trimmed V and J ends, which lost 0 bases and 5 bases, there was a span of 9 bases. CDR3 sequence reads: CASSLDRANNSPLHF. The CDR3 nucleotides are TGCGCCAGCAGCTTGGACAGGGCCAATAATTCACCCCTCCACTTT. The variable domain in full, with the rest retrieved from reference TRBV5-1 and TRBJ1-6, is KAGVTQTPRYLIKTRGQQVTLSCSPISGHRSVSWYQQTPGQGLQFLFEYFSETQRNKGNFPGRFSGRQFSNSRSEMNVSTLELGDSALYLCASSLDRANNSPLHFGNGTRLTVT.

The J gene is TRBJ1-6, the V gene TRBV11-2; the match to TRBD1 covers 7 bases. CDR3 length: 15 amino acids. Germline V lookup: CDR1 SGHAT, CDR2 FQNNGV. The J segment lost 7 bases and the V segment lost 2 bases, leaving 5 bases of the junction unmatched. The CDR3 spells CASSLNVGQNSPLHF. CDR3 DNA: TGTGCCAGCAGCTTAAACGTGGGACAGAATTCACCCCTCCACTTT.

The chain recombines TRBV7-2 with TRBJ1-5; weak D call: TRBD1 (5 bases). The V and J ends lost 5 bases and 2 bases respectively, with 19 bases between them. The CDR3 totals 17 residues. Germline values: CDR1 SGHTA, CDR2 FQGNSA. Here the CDR3 DNA reads TGTGCCAGCAGCCCACCCCCGGGGGGACGCGGCAATCAGCCCCAGCATTTT. It translates to CASSPPPGGRGNQPQHF.

The chain has TRBV29-1 and TRBJ2-1; TRBD2 agrees at 11 bases. The germline V gene encodes CDR1 SQVTM and CDR2 ANQGSEA. Unmatched junction bases numbered 3, after V lost 2 bases and J lost 3 bases. The CDR3 sequence is 15 residues long. The CDR3 loop reads CSVELLAGGYNEQFF. CDR3 DNA sequence: TGCAGCGTTGAACTCCTAGCGGGGGGCTACAATGAGCAGTTCTTC.

The chain links TRBV10-3 to TRBJ2-3; 8 bases are shared with TRBD2. V lost 8 bases to trimming and J lost 3 bases; unmatched junction nucleotides: 7. The CDR3 spans 14 residues. From germline, CDR1 is ENHRY and CDR2 SYGVKD. The CDR3 is CAIWRGLVTDTQYF. The CDR3 DNA is TGTGCCATCTGGCGGGGACTAGTAACAGATACGCAGTATTTT.

The gene calls are TRBV27 and TRBJ1-5; no reliable D call. Germline lookup yields CDR1 MNHEY and CDR2 SMNVEV (reference sequence). The CDR3 has 16 residues. V lost 5 bases and J 5 bases, leaving 19 bases between the germline ends. The CDR3 loop is CASSPAGIQEDQPQHF. CDR3 coding DNA: TGTGCCAGCAGTCCTGCCGGGATCCAGGAGGATCAGCCCCAGCATTTT.

This clone qualifies as medium-sized. The chain uses TRBV5-5 and TRBJ2-5; D is undetermined. V was pared by 4 bases and J by 1 base, with 8 bases between. Germline values: CDR1 SGHKS, CDR2 YYEKEE (reference sequence). The CDR3 length is 13 residues. The chain's CDR3 is CASSPDFQETQYF. Written as DNA, the CDR3 is TGTGCCAGCAGCCCAGACTTCCAAGAGACCCAGTACTTC.

The chain employs TRBV6-5 and TRBJ2-7, with 8 bases fitting TRBD1. The CDR3 totals 15 residues. V dropped 2 bases and J dropped 4; count of bases not matched to a gene: 7. The germline CDR1 and CDR2 sequences are MNHEY and SVGAGI. CDR3: CASSYTLGQAYEQYF. CDR3 DNA: TGTGCCAGCAGTTACACCCTGGGACAGGCGTACGAGCAGTACTTC.

In its sample, this clone was seen once. This chain uses TRBV29-1 with TRBJ2-3, with TRBD2 as a possible D gene (5 bases). This CDR3 has 15 amino acids. The germline CDR1 and CDR2 sequences are SQVTM and ANQGSEA. V lost 4 bases and J lost 0, with 14 bases in between. The DNA for the CDR3 is TGCAGCGTTGCGGGAACCGGACTTAGCACAGATACGCAGTATTTT. Its protein is CSVAGTGLSTDTQYF.

The rearrangement joins TRBV7-8 to TRBJ1-2, with TRBD1 matching 8 bases. This CDR3 region has 18 residues. V dropped 2 bases and J dropped 0; count of bases not matched to a gene: 11. Looked up from germline, CDR1 is SGHVS and CDR2 is FQNEAQ. CDR3 loop: CASSLTGQANPTNYGYTF. CDR3 bases: TGTGCCAGCAGCTTAACGGGACAGGCGAATCCTACTAACTATGGCTACACCTTC.

The chain employs TRBV5-1 and TRBJ2-1, with D perhaps matching TRBD2 (6 bases). Trimming cost V 0 bases and J 3 bases, with 10 bases left between them. Germline CDR1 is SGHRS and CDR2 is YFSETQ. This CDR3 region has 15 residues. The CDR3 spells CASSLGVAVYNEQFF. For the CDR3, the DNA is TGCGCCAGCAGCTTGGGGGTAGCGGTCTACAATGAGCAGTTCTTC.

The chain employs TRBV23-1 and TRBJ2-7; 8 nucleotides match TRBD1. TRBV23-1 is given ORF status, its function remaining uncertain. Trimming removed 6 bases from V and 3 bases from J; junction bases left unmatched: 13. This CDR3 region has 16 residues. The CDR3 here is CASRRMTGAAYYEQYF. Written as DNA, the CDR3 is TGCGCCAGCAGACGAATGACAGGGGCAGCTTACTACGAGCAGTACTTC.

The chain recombines TRBV29-1 with TRBJ2-1; 7 bases align to TRBD1. The CDR3 has 14 residues. Germline CDR1 and CDR2: SQVTM and ANQGSEA. The V and J ends lost 6 bases and 3 bases, in that order; junction bases with no gene match: 8. The CDR3 region has the DNA TGCAGCGTCACCCCCCGGGACAGCTACAATGAGCAGTTCTTC. Translated, it gives CSVTPRDSYNEQFF.